This T cell receptor beta chain originates from a study of technical replicates of blood from a few donors. Sequenced by immunoSEQ multiplex PCR; TCRdb stores in-frame clones only, minus some. Of roughly 80,000 clones listed, 70% to 90% are singletons. CDR3 length equals 13 residues. The germline CDR1 and CDR2 sequences are GTSNPN and SVGIG (reference sequence). V lost 3 bases to trimming and J lost 2 bases, with 11 bases between them. The V call is TRBV30, the J call TRBJ2-7, with a weak D call TRBD2 (6 bases). Specimen: T cells isolated from PBMCs. The receptor's source is a human donor in good health. Here the CDR3 reads CAWSRLGTYEQYF. For the CDR3, the DNA is TGTGCCTGGAGCCGACTAGGGACCTACGAGCAGTACTTC.